This T cell receptor beta chain was recovered during a study of chemoradiotherapy in HPV16-positive cancers. Overall study context: Candidate HPV-specific T-cell clones and common TCR motifs came from functional assays in a couple of HPV16-positive patients.

Samples were taken several times over chemoradiotherapy. Profiling relied on immunoSEQ multiplex PCR, and the TCRdb table lists in-frame clones only, not all of them. The top ten clones hold 15% to 20% of a sample with over 10,000 clones, 63% of them seen once. Germline V lookup: CDR1 LGHNA, CDR2 YNFKEQ. The V gene lost 2 bases and the J gene lost 5 bases, with 14 bases spanning the gap. CDR3 length: 15 residues. Study-level points and caveats: In HPV16-positive patients, HPV-responsive T-cell expansion tracked better recurrence-free survival.

With regard to this clone: Its antigen is unidentified.

The origin of this receptor is a human donor with HPV-associated anogenital cancer. The rearrangement uses TRBV4-2 and TRBJ2-3, with D perhaps matching TRBD2 (6 bases). Sample collection was performed from a patient who underwent chemoradiotherapy. CDR3 protein: CASSQLGGRGDTQYF. As DNA, the CDR3 is TGTGCCAGCAGCCAACTGGGGGGTCGGGGAGATACGCAGTATTTT.